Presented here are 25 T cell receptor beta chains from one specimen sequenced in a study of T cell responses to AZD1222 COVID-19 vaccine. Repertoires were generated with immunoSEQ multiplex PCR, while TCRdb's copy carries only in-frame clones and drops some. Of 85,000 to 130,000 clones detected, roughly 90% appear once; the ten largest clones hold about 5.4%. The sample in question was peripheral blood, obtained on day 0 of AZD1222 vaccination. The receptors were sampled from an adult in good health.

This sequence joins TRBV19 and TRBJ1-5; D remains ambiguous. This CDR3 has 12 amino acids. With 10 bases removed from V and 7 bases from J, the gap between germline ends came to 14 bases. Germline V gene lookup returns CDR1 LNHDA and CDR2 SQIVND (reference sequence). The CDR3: CATSFYGQPQHF. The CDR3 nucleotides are TGTGCCACCAGTTTTTATGGCCAGCCCCAGCATTTT.

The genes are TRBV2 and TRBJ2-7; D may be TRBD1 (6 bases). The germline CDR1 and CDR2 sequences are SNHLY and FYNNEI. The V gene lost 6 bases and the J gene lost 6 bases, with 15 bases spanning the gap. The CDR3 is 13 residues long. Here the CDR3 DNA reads TGTGCCAGCAGAAACGGACAAGGGGGCGAGCAGTACTTC. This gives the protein CASRNGQGGEQYF.

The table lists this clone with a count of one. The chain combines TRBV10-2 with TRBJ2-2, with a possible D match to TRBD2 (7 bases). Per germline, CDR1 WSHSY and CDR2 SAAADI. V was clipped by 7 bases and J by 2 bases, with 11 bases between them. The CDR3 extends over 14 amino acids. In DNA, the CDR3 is TGCGCCAGCATCAGGGGACTAAACACCGGGGAGCTGTTTTTT. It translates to CASIRGLNTGELFF.

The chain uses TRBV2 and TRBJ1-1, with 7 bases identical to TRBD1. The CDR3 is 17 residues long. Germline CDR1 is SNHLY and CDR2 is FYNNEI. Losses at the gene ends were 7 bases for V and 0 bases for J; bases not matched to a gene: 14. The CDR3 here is CASKRGQRGQMNTEAFF. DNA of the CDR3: TGTGCCAGCAAAAGGGGGCAAAGGGGGCAAATGAACACTGAAGCTTTCTTT.

CDR3 sequence reads: CSGLKGVDTQYF. CDR3 coding DNA: TGCAGCGGACTGAAGGGGGTAGATACGCAGTATTTT. This chain joins TRBV29-1 and TRBJ2-3; the D gene is possibly TRBD1 (6 bases). Germline CDR1 reads SQVTM; CDR2 reads ANQGSEA. The CDR3 spans 12 residues. V was clipped by 7 bases and J by 5 bases, with 13 bases between them.

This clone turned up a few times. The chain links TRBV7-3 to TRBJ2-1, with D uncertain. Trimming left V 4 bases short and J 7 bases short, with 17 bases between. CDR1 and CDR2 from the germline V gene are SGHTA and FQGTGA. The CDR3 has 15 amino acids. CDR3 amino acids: CASSSDGTPFNEQFF. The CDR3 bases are TGTGCCAGCAGCTCGGACGGTACTCCGTTTAATGAGCAGTTCTTC.

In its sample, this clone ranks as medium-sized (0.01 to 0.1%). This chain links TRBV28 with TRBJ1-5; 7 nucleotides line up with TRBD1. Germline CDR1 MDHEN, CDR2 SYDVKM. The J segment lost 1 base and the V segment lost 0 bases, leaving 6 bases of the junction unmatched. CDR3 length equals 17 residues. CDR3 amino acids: CASSLWAGGPSNQPQHF. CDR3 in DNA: TGTGCCAGCAGTTTATGGGCAGGGGGGCCGAGCAATCAGCCCCAGCATTTT.

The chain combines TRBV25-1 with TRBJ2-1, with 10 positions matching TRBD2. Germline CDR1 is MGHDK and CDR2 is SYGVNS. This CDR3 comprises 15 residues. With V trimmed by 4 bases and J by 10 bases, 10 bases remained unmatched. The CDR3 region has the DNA TGTGCCAGCAGTGCAGGACTAGCGGATCCTGAGGAGCAGTTCTTC. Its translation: CASSAGLADPEEQFF.

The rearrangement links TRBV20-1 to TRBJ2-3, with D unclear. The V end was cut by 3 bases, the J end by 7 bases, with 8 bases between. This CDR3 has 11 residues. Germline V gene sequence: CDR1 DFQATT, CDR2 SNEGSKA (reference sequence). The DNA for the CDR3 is TGCAGTGCTAGTGGCGGAAATACGCAGTATTTT. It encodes CSASGGNTQYF.

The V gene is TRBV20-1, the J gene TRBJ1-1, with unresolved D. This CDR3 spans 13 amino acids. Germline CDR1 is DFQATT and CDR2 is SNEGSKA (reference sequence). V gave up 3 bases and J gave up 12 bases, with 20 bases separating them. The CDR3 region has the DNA TGCAGTGCTAGTGTAGACGGGAACGTTATACCTTTCTTT. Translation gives CSASVDGNVIPFF.

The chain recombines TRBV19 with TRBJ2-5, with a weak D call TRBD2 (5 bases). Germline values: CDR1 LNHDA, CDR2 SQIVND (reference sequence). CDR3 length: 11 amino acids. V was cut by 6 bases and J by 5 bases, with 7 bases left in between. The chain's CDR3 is CASRRGETQYF. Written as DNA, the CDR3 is TGTGCCAGTAGGAGAGGGGAGACCCAGTACTTC.

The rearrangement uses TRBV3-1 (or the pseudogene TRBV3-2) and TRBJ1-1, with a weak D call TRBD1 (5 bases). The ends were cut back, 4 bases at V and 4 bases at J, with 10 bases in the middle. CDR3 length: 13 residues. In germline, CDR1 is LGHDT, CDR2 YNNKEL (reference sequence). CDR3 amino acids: CASSLRVSTEAFF. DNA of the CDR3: TGTGCCAGCAGCCTCAGGGTAAGCACTGAAGCTTTCTTT.

The CDR3 is CASSIRSGKVGEQFF. CDR3 sequence (DNA): TGTGCCAGTAGTATCAGAAGCGGGAAGGTGGGTGAGCAGTTCTTC. The chain uses TRBV19 and TRBJ2-1, with 7 bases identical to TRBD2. This CDR3 region has 15 residues. Germline CDR1 and CDR2: LNHDA and SQIVND (reference sequence). V gave up 3 bases and J gave up 9 bases; unmatched junction bases: 11.

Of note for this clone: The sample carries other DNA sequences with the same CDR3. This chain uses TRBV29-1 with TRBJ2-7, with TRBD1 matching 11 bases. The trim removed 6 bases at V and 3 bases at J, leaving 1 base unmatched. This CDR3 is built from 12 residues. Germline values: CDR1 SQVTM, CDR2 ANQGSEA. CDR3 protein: CSVGQGDYEQYF. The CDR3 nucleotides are TGCAGCGTGGGACAGGGGGACTACGAGCAGTACTTC.

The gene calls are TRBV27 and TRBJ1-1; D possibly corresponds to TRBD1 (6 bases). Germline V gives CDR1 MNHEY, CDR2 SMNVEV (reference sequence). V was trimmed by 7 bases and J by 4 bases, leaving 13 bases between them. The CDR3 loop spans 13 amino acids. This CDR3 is CASTKRGGTEAFF. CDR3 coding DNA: TGTGCCAGCACCAAAAGAGGGGGCACTGAAGCTTTCTTT.

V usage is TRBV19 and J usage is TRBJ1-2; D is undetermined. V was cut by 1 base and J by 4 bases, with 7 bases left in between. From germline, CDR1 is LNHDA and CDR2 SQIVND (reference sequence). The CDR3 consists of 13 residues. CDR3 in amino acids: CASSIGRSYGYTF. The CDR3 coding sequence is TGTGCCAGTAGTATAGGACGAAGCTATGGCTACACCTTC.

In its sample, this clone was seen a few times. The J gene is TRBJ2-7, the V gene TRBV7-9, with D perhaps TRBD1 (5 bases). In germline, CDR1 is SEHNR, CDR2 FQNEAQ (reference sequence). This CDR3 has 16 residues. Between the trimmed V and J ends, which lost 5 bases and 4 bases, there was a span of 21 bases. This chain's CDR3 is CASSAAWGLRLYEQYF. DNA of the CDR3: TGTGCCAGCAGCGCCGCTTGGGGCTTGAGGCTATACGAGCAGTACTTC.

The CDR3 region is CASSFTSGNTGELFF. CDR3 nucleotide sequence: TGCGCCAGCAGCTTTACTAGCGGGAACACCGGGGAGCTGTTTTTT. This chain joins TRBV5-1 and TRBJ2-2, with 8 bases fitting TRBD2. After removal of 2 bases from V and 1 base from J, the junction contained 1 base not matched to a gene. CDR3 length: 15 residues. CDR1 and CDR2 from the germline V gene are SGHRS and YFSETQ.

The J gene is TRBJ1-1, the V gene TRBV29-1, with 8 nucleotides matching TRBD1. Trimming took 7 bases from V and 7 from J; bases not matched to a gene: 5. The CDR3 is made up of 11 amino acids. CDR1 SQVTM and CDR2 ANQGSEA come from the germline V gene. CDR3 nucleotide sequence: TGCAGCGCCGGACAGGGCGGTGAAGCTTTCTTT. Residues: CSAGQGGEAFF. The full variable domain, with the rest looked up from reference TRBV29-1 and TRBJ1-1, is SAVISQKPSRDICQRGTSLTIQCQVDSQVTMMFWYRQQPGQSLTLIATANQGSEATYESGFVIDKFPISRPNLTFSTLTVSNMSPEDSSIYLCSAGQGGEAFFGQGTRLTVV.

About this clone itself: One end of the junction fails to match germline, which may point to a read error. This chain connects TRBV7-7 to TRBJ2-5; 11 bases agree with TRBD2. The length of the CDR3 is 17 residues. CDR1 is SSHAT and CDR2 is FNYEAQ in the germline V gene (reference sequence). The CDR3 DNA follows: TGTGCTAGCAGCTTAGGAGTGTTAGCGGGAGGGCAAGAGACCCAGTACTTC. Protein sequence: CASSLGVLAGGQETQYF.

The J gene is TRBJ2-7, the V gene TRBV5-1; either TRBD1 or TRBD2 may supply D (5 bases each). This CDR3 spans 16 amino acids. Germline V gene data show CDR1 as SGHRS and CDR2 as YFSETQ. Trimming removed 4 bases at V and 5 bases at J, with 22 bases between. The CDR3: CASSLGAVRVGDEQYF. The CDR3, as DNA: TGCGCCAGCAGCCTCGGGGCCGTAAGGGTAGGAGACGAGCAGTACTTC.

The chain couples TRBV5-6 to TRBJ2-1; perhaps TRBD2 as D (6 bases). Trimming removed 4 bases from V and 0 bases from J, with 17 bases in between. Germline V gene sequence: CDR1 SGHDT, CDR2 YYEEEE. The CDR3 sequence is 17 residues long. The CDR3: CASSRTLAVSSYNEQFF. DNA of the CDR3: TGTGCCAGCAGCAGAACATTAGCGGTAAGCTCCTACAATGAGCAGTTCTTC.

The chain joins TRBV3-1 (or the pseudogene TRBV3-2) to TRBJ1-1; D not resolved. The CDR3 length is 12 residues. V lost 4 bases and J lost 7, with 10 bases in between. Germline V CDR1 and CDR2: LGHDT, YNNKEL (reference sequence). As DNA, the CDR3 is TGTGCCAGCAGCCGTCAGCTTGATGAAGCTTTCTTT. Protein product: CASSRQLDEAFF.

In nucleotides, the CDR3 is TGTGCCAGCAGGGTCTCAGAAAGCTGGGGGGGCAATCAGCCCCAGCATTTT. Its translation is CASRVSESWGGNQPQHF. The chain links TRBV2 to TRBJ1-5, with D possibly TRBD1 on 5 matching bases. The CDR3 has 17 amino acids. Trimming removed 6 bases from V and 2 bases from J, with 20 bases in between. Germline V lookup: CDR1 SNHLY, CDR2 FYNNEI.

CDR3 sequence: CAISEREGNTGELFF. DNA for the CDR3: TGTGCCATCAGTGAGAGGGAGGGCAACACCGGGGAGCTGTTTTTT. The rearrangement joins TRBV10-3 to TRBJ2-2, with 7 bases lining up with TRBD2. The CDR3 extends over 15 amino acids. Germline CDR1 ENHRY, CDR2 SYGVKD. V shed 2 bases and J 2 bases; nucleotides not matched to a gene: 2.